The 21 T cell receptor beta chains reported below all come from one sample, sequenced in a study of cytomegalovirus exposure and HLA in healthy donors. Primers for the PCR totalled 60 Vbeta and 13 Jbeta. The protocol was immunoSEQ multiplex PCR, while the TCRdb copy is restricted to in-frame clones and leaves out a portion. The sample lists approximately 110,000 clones; over 60% were seen once. Sequencing used PBMCs. Source of these receptors: a female donor in good health and CMV-seropositive.

A few counts support this clone. CDR3: CASSPGVMGDGQFF. The CDR3 region has the DNA TGCGCCAGCAGCCCGGGAGTTATGGGGGATGGGCAGTTCTTC. The chain joins TRBV5-1 to TRBJ2-1; D possibly corresponds to TRBD2 (6 bases). The CDR3 covers 14 residues. Trimming took 4 bases from V and 12 from J, leaving 20 bases between them. Looked up from germline, CDR1 is SGHRS and CDR2 is YFSETQ.

The V gene is TRBV5-4, the J gene TRBJ2-5, with 9 bases fitting TRBD2. From germline, CDR1 is SGHNT and CDR2 YYREEE (reference sequence). V trimming: 1 base; J trimming: 5 bases; junction bases outside the gene matches: 6. The CDR3 is made up of 15 amino acids. The CDR3 sequence is CASSLYAGGQETQYF. CDR3 DNA sequence: TGTGCCAGCAGCTTGTATGCGGGAGGGCAGGAGACCCAGTACTTC. The complete variable domain, with remaining parts taken from reference TRBV5-4 and TRBJ2-5, reads ETGVTQSPTHLIKTRGQQVTLRCSSQSGHNTVSWYQQALGQGPQFIFQYYREEENGRGNFPPRFSGLQFPNYSSELNVNALELDDSALYLCASSLYAGGQETQYFGPGTRLLVL.

DNA of the CDR3: TGTGCCAGCAGCTTCCGTCTAGCGGGGGGATCGGATACGCAGTATTTT. Its protein is CASSFRLAGGSDTQYF. V gene TRBV9 combines with J gene TRBJ2-3; 11 positions agree with TRBD2. J lost 6 bases, V lost 4 bases, and 10 bases had no gene match. This CDR3 region has 16 residues. Germline V lookup: CDR1 SGDLS, CDR2 YYNGEE. Full variable domain (rest looked up from reference TRBV9 and TRBJ2-3): DSGVTQTPKHLITATGQRVTLRCSPRSGDLSVYWYQQSLDQGLQFLIQYYNGEERAKGNILERFSAQQFPDLHSELNLSSLELGDSALYFCASSFRLAGGSDTQYFGPGTRLTVL.

V gene TRBV18 combines with J gene TRBJ1-4; a possible D gene is TRBD1 (5 bases). The CDR3 runs 14 residues. CDR1 is KGHSH, CDR2 LQKENI, per germline. V dropped 6 bases and J dropped 4 bases, with 12 bases sitting between them. CDR3 amino acids: CASSPGLGNEKLFF. CDR3 bases: TGTGCCAGCTCCCCGGGACTGGGTAATGAAAAACTGTTTTTT. Complete variable domain (other parts from reference TRBV18 and TRBJ1-4): NAGVMQNPRHLVRRRGQEARLRCSPMKGHSHVYWYRQLPEEGLKFMVYLQKENIIDESGMPKERFSAEFPKEGPSILRIQQVVRGDSAAYFCASSPGLGNEKLFFGSGTQLSVL.

The chain joins TRBV5-4 to TRBJ1-2; a possible D gene is TRBD1 (6 bases). Germline V gene data show CDR1 as SGHNT and CDR2 as YYREEE (reference sequence). Trimming shortened V by 2 bases and J by 2 bases, and 13 bases separated the two germline ends. The CDR3 sequence is 15 residues long. The CDR3 sequence: CASSLERGANYGYTF. CDR3 nucleotide sequence: TGTGCCAGCAGCTTAGAACGGGGGGCAAACTATGGCTACACCTTC.

V is TRBV5-1 and J is TRBJ1-1; D not certain. V was pared by 6 bases and J by 1 base, with 7 bases between. Germline V gene sequence: CDR1 SGHRS, CDR2 YFSETQ. The CDR3 runs 12 residues. The CDR3 loop is CASTAGNTEAFF. The CDR3 DNA is TGCGCCAGCACCGCCGGGAACACTGAAGCTTTCTTT.

This CDR3 is CASSHGPGANYGYTF. The CDR3 DNA reads TGCGCCAGCAGCCACGGACCGGGGGCTAACTATGGCTACACCTTC. The rearrangement uses TRBV4-3 and TRBJ1-2; TRBD1 is a possible D gene (5 bases). The germline CDR1 and CDR2 sequences are LGHNA and YSLEER. V lost 3 bases, J lost 0 bases, and 11 bases lay in between. The CDR3 is 15 residues long.

The chain couples TRBV28 to TRBJ2-3; 8 bases line up with TRBD2. This CDR3 comprises 17 residues. V shed 1 base and J 0 bases; nucleotides not matched to a gene: 6. Germline V lookup: CDR1 MDHEN, CDR2 SYDVKM. The CDR3 protein is CASSLLAGGPSTDTQYF. The CDR3 DNA reads as TGTGCCAGCAGTTTATTGGCGGGAGGCCCAAGCACAGATACGCAGTATTTT. The full variable domain, its missing parts supplied by reference TRBV28 and TRBJ2-3, is DVKVTQSSRYLVKRTGEKVFLECVQDMDHENMFWYRQDPGLGLRLIYFSYDVKMKEKGDIPEGYSVSREKKERFSLILESASTNQTSMYLCASSLLAGGPSTDTQYFGPGTRLTVL.

The genes are TRBV4-3 and TRBJ1-2; D ambiguous. In germline, CDR1 is LGHNA, CDR2 YSLEER. The CDR3 extends over 13 amino acids. The ends were cut back, 0 bases at V and 8 bases at J, with 10 bases in the middle. The CDR3 here is CASSQDPRVGYTF. CDR3 bases: TGCGCCAGCAGCCAAGACCCGCGCGTCGGCTACACCTTC.

This chain joins TRBV5-5 and TRBJ1-3; D is unresolved. There are 15 residues in the CDR3. Germline CDR1 and CDR2: SGHKS and YYEKEE (reference sequence). Trimming pared 0 bases from V and 0 bases from J, leaving 7 bases between. CDR3: CASSLEMRSGNTIYF. Here the CDR3 DNA reads TGTGCCAGCAGCTTGGAGATGCGCTCTGGAAACACCATATATTTT.

The chain carries TRBV18 and TRBJ1-5; D unresolved. This CDR3 has 14 residues. Germline CDR1 is KGHSH and CDR2 is LQKENI. With 3 bases removed from V and 7 bases from J, the gap between germline ends came to 13 bases. In DNA, the CDR3 is TGTGCCAGCTCACCCGGAGAGCAGCGGCAGCCCCAGCATTTT. Protein: CASSPGEQRQPQHF.

CDR3 region: CSVGGVRTGEAFF. In DNA form, the CDR3 reads TGCAGCGTCGGGGGAGTACGGACAGGGGAAGCTTTCTTT. The V call is TRBV29-1, the J call TRBJ1-1; 8 bases align to TRBD1. Trimming cost V 6 bases and J 8 bases; bases outside gene matches: 11. CDR1 SQVTM and CDR2 ANQGSEA come from the germline V gene. The CDR3 contains 13 residues.

The V call is TRBV7-8, the J call TRBJ1-4, with D perhaps matching TRBD1 (6 bases). Germline CDR1 and CDR2: SGHVS and FQNEAQ. This CDR3 contains 15 residues. V lost 3 bases to trimming and J lost 6 bases, with 14 bases between them. The CDR3, as DNA: TGTGCCAGCAGCTTGGGCGGGGGCAGGGATGAAAAACTGTTTTTT. Its protein product is CASSLGGGRDEKLFF.

This rearrangement joins TRBV5-4 to TRBJ2-5; 9 positions agree with TRBD2. Germline V gene lookup returns CDR1 SGHNT and CDR2 YYREEE (reference sequence). V shed 0 bases, J shed 5 bases, and the junction held 5 bases outside the gene matches. The CDR3 sequence is 15 residues long. Here the CDR3 DNA reads TGTGCCAGCAGCTTGGCCGGGACTAGCTTGGAGACCCAGTACTTC. Protein product: CASSLAGTSLETQYF.

With regard to this clone: The same CDR3 can be traced to other DNA sequences in this sample. The chain combines TRBV5-1 with TRBJ2-1, with TRBD2 matching over 8 bases. The CDR3 is 15 residues long. Germline V gene sequence: CDR1 SGHRS, CDR2 YFSETQ. The V segment lost 5 bases and the J segment 1 base; nucleotides outside the gene matches: 5. This CDR3 reads CASSLAGISYNEQFF. The CDR3 region has the DNA TGCGCCAGCAGTTTAGCGGGAATATCCTACAATGAGCAGTTCTTC.

The chain carries TRBV28 and TRBJ1-2, with D perhaps TRBD1 (6 bases). Germline lookup yields CDR1 MDHEN and CDR2 SYDVKM. The germline V and J ends were trimmed by 4 bases and 5 bases, with 14 bases remaining between them. This CDR3 comprises 14 residues. The CDR3 coding sequence is TGTGCCAGCAGTTCCCACCAGGGGAGTTATGGCTACACCTTC. Translation gives CASSSHQGSYGYTF.

DNA for the CDR3: TGTGCCAGCAGTTTGTTGCAGGGTGGACTAGCGGTAAGAGATGAGCAGTTCTTC. Translating gives CASSLLQGGLAVRDEQFF. V gene TRBV27 combines with J gene TRBJ2-1; 10 positions match TRBD2. J lost 8 bases, V lost 3 bases, and 16 bases had no gene match. CDR3 size: 18 residues. The V gene's germline CDR1 is MNHEY and CDR2 SMNVEV (reference sequence).

This clone was detected only a few times. The rearrangement joins TRBV4-3 to TRBJ2-7; 10 bases are shared with TRBD1. V lost 1 base to trimming and J lost 5 bases; unmatched junction nucleotides: 8. In germline, CDR1 is LGHNA, CDR2 YSLEER. CDR3 length: 16 residues. CDR3 in DNA: TGCGCCAGCAGCCAAGCGGGGGGACAGGGGTTTCACGAGCAGTACTTC. It is translated as CASSQAGGQGFHEQYF.

This rearrangement joins TRBV5-1 to TRBJ2-2; weak D call: TRBD2 (6 bases). Looked up from germline, CDR1 is SGHRS and CDR2 is YFSETQ. Trimming removed 4 bases at V and 4 bases at J, with 17 bases between. CDR3 length equals 16 residues. As DNA, the CDR3 is TGCGCCAGCAGCGTCGGTACTAGCTCCGGCACCGGGGAGCTGTTTTTT. It is translated as CASSVGTSSGTGELFF. Filled out from reference TRBV5-1 and TRBJ2-2, the complete variable domain reads KAGVTQTPRYLIKTRGQQVTLSCSPISGHRSVSWYQQTPGQGLQFLFEYFSETQRNKGNFPGRFSGRQFSNSRSEMNVSTLELGDSALYLCASSVGTSSGTGELFFGEGSRLTVL.

The chain links TRBV7-8 to TRBJ1-2, with D uncertain. Trimming removed 4 bases at V and 0 bases at J, with 6 bases between. The CDR3 length is 13 residues. Per germline, CDR1 SGHVS and CDR2 FQNEAQ. CDR3 loop: CASSSSANYGYTF. The CDR3 coding sequence is TGTGCCAGCAGCTCGTCTGCTAACTATGGCTACACCTTC. The complete variable domain, with remaining parts taken from reference TRBV7-8 and TRBJ1-2, reads GAGVSQSPRYKVAKRGQDVALRCDPISGHVSLFWYQQALGQGPEFLTYFQNEAQLDKSGLPSDRFFAERPEGSVSTLKIQRTQQEDSAVYLCASSSSANYGYTFGSGTRLTVV.

The chain is built from TRBV7-2 and TRBJ2-5, with D perhaps matching TRBD1 (6 bases). With 2 bases removed from V and 5 bases from J, the gap between germline ends came to 9 bases. The CDR3 is 13 amino acids. CDR1 is SGHTA and CDR2 is FQGNSA in the germline V gene. CDR3 region: CASSLNRDETQYF. CDR3 DNA sequence: TGTGCCAGCAGCTTAAACAGGGACGAGACCCAGTACTTC.